This T cell receptor beta chain was documented in a study of cytomegalovirus exposure and HLA in healthy donors. Study findings and constraints: What a later analysis showed was that several of the most significant clusters appeared linked to common viral pathogens.

Looked up from germline, CDR1 is MNHEY and CDR2 is SVGAGI. Trimming shortened V by 5 bases and J by 6 bases, and 13 bases separated the two germline ends. The CDR3 covers 14 residues. Concerning this clone: Its specificity is not known.

With 60 Vbeta and 13 Jbeta primers, the PCR was carried out. The data were produced by immunoSEQ multiplex PCR, yet TCRdb's version contains in-frame clones alone and is incomplete. The sample includes over 50,000 clones, around 75% seen only once; the top ten take roughly 51%. The V gene is TRBV6-5, the J gene TRBJ2-2, with D unresolved. Sequenced material: PBMCs. The sequence derives from a man aged 45-60 years in good health and CMV-seropositive. The CDR3, as DNA: TGTGCCAGCAGTCACCTAGGCCGCTCCGGGGAGCTGTTTTTT. Its protein is CASSHLGRSGELFF.